This T cell receptor (beta chain) was recovered during a study of PD-1 blockade in classical Hodgkin lymphoma. This CDR3 has 14 residues. V was clipped by 6 bases and J by 0 bases, with 11 bases between them. Germline V gene data show CDR1 as SGHAT and CDR2 as FQNNGV. Following autologous stem cell transplantation, relapse occurred in every patient, and exposure to brentuximab vedotin varied. This table comes from immunoSEQ multiplex PCR, and its TCRdb copy is limited to in-frame clones, with some not included. The sample lists over 15,000 clones; roughly 77% were seen once. This sequence was found in a human donor with classical Hodgkin lymphoma. The gene calls are TRBV11-2 and TRBJ1-1; the D is unclear. The material sequenced was peripheral blood mononuclear cells (PBMCs), taken before the second cycle of nivolumab. As DNA, the CDR3 is TGTGCCAGCAGTTCGATTAACCTGAACACTGAAGCTTTCTTT. This sequence encodes CASSSINLNTEAFF.